These 29 T cell receptor beta chains originate from one sample sequenced in a study of T cells in Graves' hyperthyroidism and ophthalmopathy. The investigators amplified TCR beta CDR3 regions from RNA transcripts. HTBI primers were used for first-round RT-PCR of the TCR CDR3. MiXCR was run by TCRdb on the multiplex PCR reads, yielding one entry per CDR3 protein. The top ten hold over 3.5% of the sample, which has 600,000 to 700,000 distinct CDR3 sequences, roughly 15% seen once. Source material: blood. The receptors shown here come from a woman aged 40 to 50 with Graves' ophthalmopathy.

J is TRBJ2-2 and V is TRBV4-1, with 11 bases lining up with TRBD2. Germline loops: CDR1 MGHRA, CDR2 YSYEKL. The CDR3 contains 16 residues. V was clipped by 1 base and J by 4 bases; unmatched bases: 2. Here the CDR3 DNA reads TGCGCCAGCAGCCAAGCGGGACTAGCGGCCACCGGGGAGCTGTTTTTT. Residues: CASSQAGLAATGELFF.

This clonotype was detected many times. The chain is built from TRBV15 and TRBJ2-5; no clear D gene. The CDR3 is made up of 15 amino acids. The V gene's germline CDR1 is LNHNV and CDR2 YYDKDF (reference sequence). Trimming took 4 bases from V and 3 from J, leaving 15 bases between them. CDR3 protein: CATSNRVGVKETQYF. For the CDR3, the DNA is TGTGCCACCAGCAACCGAGTCGGCGTGAAAGAGACCCAGTACTTC.

This clonotype was seen ten or more times. The chain recombines TRBV30 with TRBJ1-1; D is undetermined. The CDR3 extends over 11 amino acids. Germline CDR1 and CDR2: GTSNPN and SVGIG (reference sequence). V lost 3 bases to trimming and J lost 10 bases, with 12 bases between them. CDR3 protein: CAWREQERAFF. DNA of the CDR3: TGTGCCTGGAGGGAACAAGAGCGAGCTTTCTTT.

This clonotype was detected ten times or more. The gene calls are TRBV14 and TRBJ2-7; TRBD2 aligns across 7 bases. V dropped 0 bases and J dropped 5; count of bases not matched to a gene: 1. The germline gives CDR1 SGHDN, CDR2 FVKESK. The CDR3 spans 13 residues. CDR3 sequence: CASSQDRGDEQYF. In nucleotides, the CDR3 is TGTGCCAGCAGCCAAGATCGGGGGGACGAGCAGTACTTC.

Many counts were recorded for this clonotype. The chain is built from TRBV6-2 or TRBV6-3 and TRBJ2-7; no definite D call. The CDR3 is 12 amino acids. Trimming removed 4 bases at V and 3 bases at J, with 7 bases between. Per germline, CDR1 MNHEY and CDR2 SVGEGT. CDR3 nucleotides: TGTGCCAGCAGTTTCCACAGCTACGAGCAGTACTTC. Amino acid sequence: CASSFHSYEQYF.

The CDR3 region has the DNA TGTGCCAGCAGCGGCCCGGGGACGCTATATAGCGAGCAGTACTTC. This codes for CASSGPGTLYSEQYF. The chain has TRBV7-8 and TRBJ2-7; D might be TRBD1 or TRBD2, each matching 5 bases. The V gene lost 5 bases and the J gene lost 6 bases, with 20 bases spanning the gap. Germline V CDR1 and CDR2: SGHVS, FQNEAQ. There are 15 residues in the CDR3.

This clonotype has ten or more counts. The chain combines TRBV12-5 with TRBJ1-2; 12 bases line up with TRBD1. The V segment lost 5 bases and the J segment 5 bases; nucleotides outside the gene matches: 9. Germline values: CDR1 LGHNT, CDR2 FRNRAP. The CDR3 totals 16 residues. DNA for the CDR3: TGTGCTAGTGGTCCCGGGACAGGGGGCGCGGCTTATGGCTACACCTTC. Encoded protein: CASGPGTGGAAYGYTF. The full variable domain, completed using reference TRBV12-5 and TRBJ1-2, is DARVTQTPRHKVTEMGQEVTMRCQPILGHNTVFWYRQTMMQGLELLAYFRNRAPLDDSGMPKDRFSAEMPDATLATLKIQPSEPRDSAVYFCASGPGTGGAAYGYTFGSGTRLTVV.

This clonotype showed up many times. The V gene is TRBV20-1, the J gene TRBJ2-3; 7 positions agree with TRBD2. Germline CDR1 is DFQATT and CDR2 is SNEGSKA (reference sequence). The CDR3 runs 14 residues. The V gene end was trimmed by 4 bases and the J gene end by 3 bases; junction bases not matched to a gene: 7. CDR3 residues: CSAMWGRGTDTQYF. The CDR3 DNA follows: TGCAGTGCTATGTGGGGGAGGGGAACAGATACGCAGTATTTT.

Only a few counts were recorded for this clonotype. The chain has TRBV5-1 and TRBJ2-7; no clear D. The CDR3 covers 13 residues. Germline V lookup: CDR1 SGHRS, CDR2 YFSETQ. V gave up 1 base and J gave up 5 bases, with 10 bases separating them. DNA for the CDR3: TGCGCCAGCAGCTTGTTGGGTCCCGACGAGCAGTACTTC. It is translated as CASSLLGPDEQYF. Filled out from reference TRBV5-1 and TRBJ2-7, the complete variable domain reads KAGVTQTPRYLIKTRGQQVTLSCSPISGHRSVSWYQQTPGQGLQFLFEYFSETQRNKGNFPGRFSGRQFSNSRSEMNVSTLELGDSALYLCASSLLGPDEQYFGPGTRLTVT.

The gene calls are TRBV6-5 and TRBJ1-1, with 7 bases matching TRBD1. Germline V lookup: CDR1 MNHEY, CDR2 SVGAGI. The CDR3 consists of 16 residues. Germline trimming cut 1 base from V and 1 base from J; bases unmatched to any gene: 6. The DNA of the CDR3 is TGTGCCAGCAGTTACTTTAACTCAGGGGGGAACACTGAAGCTTTCTTT. Amino acids: CASSYFNSGGNTEAFF.

V and J are TRBV24-1 and TRBJ1-2; D remains ambiguous. Germline values: CDR1 KGHDR, CDR2 SFDVKD. This CDR3 has 15 residues. V lost 2 bases and J lost 1, with 10 bases in between. CDR3 sequence (DNA): TGTGCCACCAGTGATTCGCGATATCTTAACTATGGCTACACCTTC. This codes for CATSDSRYLNYGYTF.

The table lists this clonotype with many counts. The CDR3 is CASSGGPGYEQYF. CDR3 DNA: TGTGCCAGCTCAGGAGGGCCGGGTTACGAGCAGTACTTC. The rearrangement uses TRBV30 and TRBJ2-7, with a tentative D call TRBD2 (6 bases). CDR3 length: 13 amino acids. Germline CDR1 reads GTSNPN; CDR2 reads SVGIG (reference sequence). The V and J ends lost 8 bases and 4 bases respectively, with 18 bases between them.

This clonotype came up a few times. This chain joins TRBV4-1 and TRBJ2-5; D perhaps matches TRBD2 (6 bases). In germline, CDR1 is MGHRA, CDR2 YSYEKL. This CDR3 spans 18 amino acids. V was clipped by 0 bases and J by 0 bases, with 17 bases between them. The CDR3 sequence: CASSQDRERAGNQETQYF. CDR3 DNA: TGCGCCAGCAGCCAAGATCGGGAGCGGGCCGGGAACCAAGAGACCCAGTACTTC.

This clonotype was picked up many times. J is TRBJ2-7 and V is TRBV27; TRBD1 might be the D (5 bases). The germline V gene has CDR1 MNHEY and CDR2 SMNVEV (reference sequence). The V end was cut by 6 bases, the J end by 1 base, with 13 bases between. CDR3 size: 14 residues. In nucleotides, the CDR3 is TGTGCCAGCAGCCGGAGACAGTCTTCCTACGAGCAGTACTTC. This gives the protein CASSRRQSSYEQYF.

At least ten counts were recorded for this clonotype. J is TRBJ2-2 and V is TRBV14; D not certain. CDR1 and CDR2 (germline): SGHDN, FVKESK. The CDR3 is 16 amino acids. The V end lost 8 bases, the J end lost 0 bases, and 16 bases lay between the germline ends. As DNA, the CDR3 is TGTGCCAGCGCCCCGGCGGCTAGATCGAACACCGGGGAGCTGTTTTTT. It codes for CASAPAARSNTGELFF.

The chain recombines TRBV28 with TRBJ1-6; D not certain. The CDR3 is 13 residues long. Per the germline V gene, CDR1 is MDHEN and CDR2 is SYDVKM. V lost 3 bases to trimming and J lost 10 bases, with 10 bases between them. CDR3 DNA: TGTGCCAGCAGTTTGGGGAATTTGTCACCCCTCCACTTT. Translating it yields CASSLGNLSPLHF.

This chain joins TRBV28 and TRBJ2-1; TRBD1 matches at 10 bases. Trimming removed 4 bases from V and 8 bases from J; junction bases left unmatched: 2. The CDR3 covers 13 residues. Germline V gene data show CDR1 as MDHEN and CDR2 as SYDVKM. The CDR3 region has the DNA TGTGCCAGCAGTTCAGGACAGGGGGATGAGCAGTTCTTC. Translating it yields CASSSGQGDEQFF.

This clonotype showed up many times. V and J are TRBV29-1 and TRBJ2-2, with 8 bases that match TRBD2. The trim removed 6 bases at V and 6 bases at J, leaving 6 bases unmatched. The V gene's germline CDR1 is SQVTM and CDR2 ANQGSEA. This CDR3 is 13 amino acids long. The CDR3 DNA follows: TGCAGCGTCCTGCGGACTAGCCCCGGGGAGCTGTTTTTT. It is translated as CSVLRTSPGELFF.

This clonotype was counted many times. The conserved final phenylalanine or tryptophan is absent from the CDR3, which likely points to a read error. This chain joins TRBV4-2 and TRBJ2-7; D gene unclear. CDR3 length: 15 amino acids. Germline values: CDR1 LGHNA, CDR2 YNFKEQ. V was clipped by 0 bases and J by 0 bases, with 9 bases between them. CDR3 sequence: CASSQDQVLSYEQYL. The CDR3 region has the DNA TGTGCCAGCAGCCAAGATCAGGTCCTCTCCTACGAGCAGTACCTC.

This clonotype came up a few times. The chain combines TRBV2 with TRBJ2-3; maybe TRBD1 (5 bases). The V gene's germline CDR1 is SNHLY and CDR2 FYNNEI. Trimming removed 6 bases from V and 0 bases from J, with 10 bases in between. The CDR3 consists of 14 residues. CDR3 bases: TGTGCCAGCAGCTTGGGGCGGAGCACAGATACGCAGTATTTT. It specifies CASSLGRSTDTQYF.

This clonotype was found many times. The rearrangement joins TRBV20-1 to TRBJ2-7; D possibly uses TRBD1 or TRBD2 (5 bases each). This CDR3 contains 14 residues. Germline-derived CDR1 and CDR2 are DFQATT and SNEGSKA (reference sequence). The V end lost 2 bases, the J end lost 9 bases, and 20 bases lay between the germline ends. The chain's CDR3 is CSARPYRDLLAQYF. DNA of the CDR3: TGCAGTGCTAGACCGTACCGGGACCTTCTGGCGCAGTACTTC.

V and J are TRBV11-1 and TRBJ1-1; 8 bases fit TRBD1. CDR1 and CDR2 from the germline V gene are SGHAT and FQDESV (reference sequence). V shed 5 bases and J 0 bases; nucleotides not matched to a gene: 8. The CDR3 contains 16 residues. The CDR3: CASSPTGQGMNTEAFF. The CDR3 bases are TGTGCCAGCAGCCCTACCGGACAGGGTATGAACACTGAAGCTTTCTTT.

This clonotype has at least ten counts. This chain joins TRBV11-2 and TRBJ2-7; 15 nucleotides align to TRBD2. Trimming took 5 bases from V and 5 from J; bases not matched to a gene: 13. This CDR3 has 18 amino acids. Germline lookup yields CDR1 SGHAT and CDR2 FQNNGV. This CDR3 is CASSPGTSGRILQDEQYF. The CDR3 nucleotides are TGTGCCAGCAGCCCTGGGACTAGCGGGAGGATCCTCCAGGACGAGCAGTACTTC.

This clonotype was counted only a few times. The chain recombines TRBV4-1 with TRBJ2-7; 11 bases agree with TRBD2. This CDR3 has 16 residues. Per germline, CDR1 MGHRA and CDR2 YSYEKL. J was trimmed by 4 bases and V by 1 base; bases with no gene match: 6. The CDR3 bases are TGCGCCAGCAGCCAAGTAGGTAGCGGGAGGGGATACGAGCAGTACTTC. This codes for CASSQVGSGRGYEQYF.

The chain combines TRBV24-1 with TRBJ2-7, with D unclear. The CDR3 runs to 14 residues. CDR1 is KGHDR, CDR2 SFDVKD, per germline. Between the trimmed V and J ends, which lost 9 bases and 0 bases, there was a span of 14 bases. The CDR3: CATAPAGSSYEQYF. As DNA, the CDR3 is TGTGCCACCGCCCCGGCCGGCAGCTCCTACGAGCAGTACTTC.

Many counts were recorded for this clonotype. This sequence joins TRBV7-2 and TRBJ2-5; weak D call: TRBD2 (6 bases). Trimming pared 7 bases from V and 1 base from J, leaving 13 bases between. Germline V gene lookup returns CDR1 SGHTA and CDR2 FQGNSA. This CDR3 contains 14 residues. The CDR3 sequence is CASTPRGTQETQYF. In nucleotides, the CDR3 is TGTGCCAGCACCCCCCGGGGGACCCAAGAGACCCAGTACTTC.

This clonotype appeared many times. This chain connects TRBV20-1 to TRBJ1-2; TRBD1 might be the D (5 bases). V lost 4 bases to trimming and J lost 8 bases, with 14 bases between them. The length of the CDR3 is 12 residues. The V gene's germline CDR1 is DFQATT and CDR2 SNEGSKA (reference sequence). The CDR3 spells CSATTTGDGYTF. CDR3 bases: TGCAGTGCTACAACGACGGGGGACGGCTACACCTTC.

This clonotype was recorded at least ten times. The chain carries TRBV20-1 and TRBJ2-7, with TRBD2 identical over 13 bases. The V and J ends lost 6 bases and 2 bases, in that order; junction bases with no gene match: 4. This CDR3 region has 14 residues. Germline V gives CDR1 DFQATT, CDR2 SNEGSKA (reference sequence). CDR3: CSASGTSGTYEQYF. Here the CDR3 DNA reads TGCAGTGCGTCCGGGACTAGCGGGACCTACGAGCAGTACTTC.

This clonotype has a count of ten or more. The chain recombines TRBV12-3 or TRBV12-4 with TRBJ2-6, with D tentatively TRBD1 (8 bases). The germline V and J ends were trimmed by 8 bases and 0 bases, with 20 bases remaining between them. This CDR3 has 18 residues. This chain's CDR3 is CASSPWTGRVSGANVLTF. The CDR3 DNA reads as TGTGCCAGCTCCCCATGGACAGGGAGGGTCTCTGGGGCCAACGTCCTGACTTTC.